The 18 T cell receptor beta chains in this list originate from one sample, sequenced in a study of shared clonotypes between healthy human individuals (dated by TCRdb to the early 2020s). Receptor libraries were prepared by the immunoSEQ multiplex PCR assay. TCRdb took over this immuneACCESS table, retaining in-frame rearrangements with V and J assigned. Such tables are incomplete; in checked studies, under half of the missing clones stem from an unresolved V gene, and the remainder is unexplained. In all, the sample holds about 660,000 clones, and over 65% of those were seen once. The ten largest clones capture approximately 1.6% of the sample. Material for sequencing was memory CD4+ T cells sorted from blood. Interpreted using the paper, the cell subset or site label stands for: CD45RA-negative fraction. The receptors shown here come from a woman aged 30 to 39 in good health.

This clone occurred a few times. The chain has TRBV2 and TRBJ2-5; D gene ambiguous. Trimming removed 0 bases at V and 5 bases at J, with 13 bases between. This CDR3 has 15 residues. Germline V gene data show CDR1 as SNHLY and CDR2 as FYNNEI. CDR3 protein: CASSEARLKSETQYF. In DNA, the CDR3 is TGTGCCAGCAGTGAAGCGAGGTTAAAATCGGAGACCCAGTACTTC.

This clone was seen only a few times. V is TRBV1 and J is TRBJ2-5; the listed D gene, TRBD2, was not tested against the DNA. TRBV1 is deemed a pseudogene. The CDR3 loop spans 16 amino acids. The CDR3 loop is CTSSQGLAGVMETQYF. The DNA of the CDR3 is TGCACCAGCAGCCAAGGCCTAGCGGGAGTAATGGAGACCCAGTACTTC.

The gene calls are TRBV28 and TRBJ1-2; D is ambiguous. V dropped 6 bases and J dropped 6 bases, with 5 bases sitting between them. The germline CDR1 and CDR2 sequences are MDHEN and SYDVKM. The CDR3 is made up of 10 amino acids. Here the CDR3 reads CASRSDGYTF. In nucleotides, the CDR3 is TGTGCCAGCAGGTCAGATGGCTACACCTTC.

This clone was counted between two and nine times. At one boundary the junction diverges from the germline segment, which might be a read error. This sequence joins TRBV6-6 and TRBJ2-2; TRBD1 is a possible D gene (6 bases). The CDR3 extends over 13 amino acids. The germline CDR1 and CDR2 sequences are MNHNY and SVGAGI (reference sequence). The CDR3 region has the DNA TGTGCCAGCGGTTACAGGGACACCGGGGAGCTGTTTTTT. This sequence encodes CASGYRDTGELFF.

The CDR3 is CASSQVIQYNEQFF. The DNA for the CDR3 is TGTGCCAGCAGCCAAGTGATACAATACAATGAGCAGTTCTTC. This rearrangement joins TRBV14 to TRBJ2-1; D gene uncertain. Germline V lookup: CDR1 SGHDN, CDR2 FVKESK. The CDR3 is 14 amino acids. V lost 1 base and J 4 bases, leaving 8 bases between the germline ends.

The chain links TRBV21-1 to TRBJ1-1. TRBV21-1 counts as a pseudogene. The CDR3 has 13 amino acids. Here the CDR3 reads CASSHFRNTEAFF. CDR3 DNA: TGTGCCAGCAGTCATTTTCGGAACACTGAAGCTTTCTTT.

The rearrangement uses TRBV7-9 and TRBJ2-3; D tentatively fits TRBD1 or TRBD2 (6 bases each). The V end was cut by 5 bases, the J end by 2 bases, with 23 bases between. Per germline, CDR1 SEHNR and CDR2 FQNEAQ (reference sequence). CDR3 length: 18 residues. In nucleotides, the CDR3 is TGTGCCAGCAGCCCCGTTGGGATCATCGGGGGCCCCACAGATACGCAGTATTTT. Translating gives CASSPVGIIGGPTDTQYF.

In this sample, this clone turned up a few times. The rearrangement links TRBV19 to TRBJ1-5; 7 nucleotides match TRBD1. The CDR3 covers 13 residues. J was trimmed by 5 bases and V by 8 bases; bases with no gene match: 6. CDR1 and CDR2 from the germline V gene are LNHDA and SQIVND (reference sequence). CDR3 protein: CASAGTEDQPQHF. In DNA, the CDR3 is TGTGCCAGTGCCGGGACAGAGGATCAGCCCCAGCATTTT. The variable domain in full, with the rest retrieved from reference TRBV19 and TRBJ1-5, is DGGITQSPKYLFRKEGQNVTLSCEQNLNHDAMYWYRQDPGQGLRLIYYSQIVNDFQKGDIAEGYSVSREKKESFPLTVTSAQKNPTAFYLCASAGTEDQPQHFGDGTRLSIL.

The chain uses TRBV7-9 and TRBJ1-6; 10 bases align to TRBD1. Trimming removed 4 bases from V and 7 bases from J; junction bases left unmatched: 4. CDR3 length: 15 residues. Looked up from germline, CDR1 is SEHNR and CDR2 is FQNEAQ (reference sequence). Here the CDR3 DNA reads TGTGCCAGCAGCTCCGGACAGGGGGGAAATTCACCCCTCCACTTT. Protein product: CASSSGQGGNSPLHF.

The rearrangement uses TRBV28 and TRBJ1-2; no reliable D call. Looked up from germline, CDR1 is MDHEN and CDR2 is SYDVKM. The CDR3 totals 13 residues. Between the trimmed V and J ends, which lost 7 bases and 7 bases, there was a span of 16 bases. As DNA, the CDR3 is TGTGCCAGCACCCCCTCTGTGGGATCTGGCTACACCTTC. Its translation is CASTPSVGSGYTF.

This sequence joins TRBV27 and TRBJ2-7; 8 bases match TRBD1. The CDR3 extends over 13 amino acids. The ends lost 6 bases at V and 5 bases at J; junction bases unmatched: 6. The germline gives CDR1 MNHEY, CDR2 SMNVEV (reference sequence). The CDR3 nucleotides read TGTGCCAGCAGCAGGACAGGGATCCACGAGCAGTACTTC. It encodes CASSRTGIHEQYF.

The chain is built from TRBV19 and TRBJ2-2, with TRBD1 as a possible D gene (5 bases). The CDR3 totals 16 residues. Germline assignment: CDR1 LNHDA and CDR2 SQIVND (reference sequence). The V end was cut by 7 bases, the J end by 0 bases, with 15 bases between. The CDR3 is CASIPDTFANTGELFF. The DNA of the CDR3 is TGTGCCAGTATCCCGGACACGTTCGCGAACACCGGGGAGCTGTTTTTT.

J is TRBJ1-2 and V is TRBV6-1, with 7 bases that match TRBD1. Germline trimming cut 4 bases from V and 3 bases from J; bases unmatched to any gene: 8. There are 15 residues in the CDR3. CDR1 and CDR2 from the germline V gene are MNHNS and SASEGT. The CDR3 loop is CASSATGTAYYGYTF. DNA for the CDR3: TGTGCCAGCAGTGCTACCGGGACAGCCTACTATGGCTACACCTTC.

The V and J genes are TRBV19 and TRBJ2-1; D is perhaps TRBD1 or TRBD2 (6 bases each). Germline CDR1 and CDR2: LNHDA and SQIVND (reference sequence). Trimming removed 7 bases from V and 8 bases from J, with 18 bases in between. The CDR3 has 14 amino acids. The DNA of the CDR3 is TGTGCCAGTAACCCCTGGATCGGGGGCGATGAGCAGTTCTTC. Amino acids: CASNPWIGGDEQFF.

The rearrangement links TRBV6-5 to TRBJ2-3; 7 bases align to TRBD2. The CDR3 is 15 residues long. Looked up from germline, CDR1 is MNHEY and CDR2 is SVGAGI. V gave up 6 bases and J gave up 1 base; unmatched junction bases: 7. Here the CDR3 reads CASRPSGTRTDTQYF. For the CDR3, the DNA is TGTGCCAGCAGACCCAGCGGGACCCGCACAGATACGCAGTATTTT.

The V call is TRBV19, the J call TRBJ1-5; D not certain. Germline loops: CDR1 LNHDA, CDR2 SQIVND (reference sequence). The CDR3 totals 13 residues. The V gene lost 10 bases and the J gene lost 4 bases, with 14 bases spanning the gap. The CDR3 coding sequence is TGTGCCACGGACGGCCCTTCAAATCAGCCCCAGCATTTT. It is translated as CATDGPSNQPQHF.

CDR3 in amino acids: CASRLTVDSNTEAFF. In nucleotides, the CDR3 is TGTGCCAGCAGACTGACGGTCGACTCGAACACTGAAGCTTTCTTT. V usage is TRBV6-5 and J usage is TRBJ1-1; D is unclear. Germline CDR1 reads MNHEY; CDR2 reads SVGAGI. With 6 bases removed from V and 1 base from J, the gap between germline ends came to 15 bases. The CDR3 contains 15 residues.

V is TRBV2 and J is TRBJ1-1, with D unresolved. V shed 8 bases and J shed 0 bases, with 16 bases lying between them. Germline CDR1 and CDR2: SNHLY and FYNNEI. The CDR3 spans 15 residues. The CDR3 bases are TGTGCCAGCCGACCGGAGAAACTTGTGAACACTGAAGCTTTCTTT. This gives the protein CASRPEKLVNTEAFF.